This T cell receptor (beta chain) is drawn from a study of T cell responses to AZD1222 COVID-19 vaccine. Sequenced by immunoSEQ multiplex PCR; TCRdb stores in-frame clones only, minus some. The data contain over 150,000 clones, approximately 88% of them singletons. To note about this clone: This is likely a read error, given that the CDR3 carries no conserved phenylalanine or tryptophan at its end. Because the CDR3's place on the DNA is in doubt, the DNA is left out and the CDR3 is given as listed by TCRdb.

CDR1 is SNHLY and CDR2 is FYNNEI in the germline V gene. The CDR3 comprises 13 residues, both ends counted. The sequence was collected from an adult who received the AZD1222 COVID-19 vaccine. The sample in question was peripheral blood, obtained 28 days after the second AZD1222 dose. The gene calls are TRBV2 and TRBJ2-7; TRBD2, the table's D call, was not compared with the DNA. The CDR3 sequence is CASSGLAGGSNLL.